Detailed here is one TCR beta chain. Its antigen remains unknown. Germline assignment: CDR1 SGHNT and CDR2 YENEEA. This CDR3 has 16 amino acids. A modified ARM-PCR protocol with three rounds of nested PCR amplified TCRbeta. TCRdb independently ran MiXCR on the multiplex PCR reads; one entry per CDR3 protein. The table records 81,000 or so distinct CDR3 sequences, around 80% of them present only once. This sample's RNA came from whole unsorted tissue. This non-tumor lung sample came from over 3 cm beyond the tumor edge. This sample is part of a study of tumor and adjacent non-tumor tissue in lung cancer. For the study at large: On average, productive TCRbeta reads reached roughly 4 million per sample.

The study, taken as a whole, reports: Normal lung showed higher cumulative top 100 clone frequency than tumor.

This sequence originates from a man in his sixties with non-small cell lung cancer. The rearrangement uses TRBV11-3 and TRBJ1-2; tentatively, D is TRBD1 (5 bases). The specimen was distant non-tumor lung tissue. DNA of the CDR3: TGTGTCACTAGCAGCCCGACCTCGGGGGCTAACTATGGCTACACCTTC. This codes for CVTSSPTSGANYGYTF.